This is a list of T cell receptor beta chains from one sample in a study of blood T cell repertoires in COVID-19. Profiled with immunoSEQ multiplex PCR; TCRdb holds only in-frame clones, not every one. The sample lists approximately 260,000 clones, roughly 86% occurring once. Sequencing used PBMCs or T cells enriched from blood (not recorded which). These receptors all stem from a woman in her forties with acute COVID-19. The conserved cysteine and the conserved F or W are not part of the CDR3 here. The D gene is left open where the match is weak.

d_gene | j_gene | v_gene | CDR3aa
TRBD1 | TRBJ1-5 | TRBV7-6 | ASSLGQGQQPQH
TRBD2 | TRBJ2-1 | TRBV5-1 | ASSSGLAGGNEQF
TRBD1 | TRBJ2-1 | TRBV10-1 | ASSKTGGVGEQF
TRBD2 | TRBJ2-3 | TRBV11-3 | ASSLMGLGRNTDTQY
TRBD2 | TRBJ2-4 | TRBV7-8 | ASSLDVAGSAKNIQY
. | TRBJ1-3 | TRBV29-1 | SVDMGPGNTIY
. | TRBJ2-1 | TRBV5-4 | ASSPRRLVGGYNEQF
TRBD2 | TRBJ2-3 | TRBV5-4 | ASSFGAGGPDTQY
TRBD2 | TRBJ2-1 | TRBV5-1 | ASSESGRVYEQF
. | TRBJ2-6 | TRBV6-4 | ASSDAVEGGANVLT
. | TRBJ2-3 | TRBV4-1 | ASREAHHTDTQY
. | TRBJ1-6 | TRBV21-1 | ASNPPARESSPLH
TRBD1 | TRBJ1-2 | TRBV19 | ASSPGSGQGAYGYT
. | TRBJ1-2 | TRBV5-6 | ASSLGQTGYT
TRBD1 | TRBJ2-2 | TRBV19 | ASSILGTANTGELF
TRBD1 | TRBJ1-1 | TRBV7-9 | ASRSDRGMNTEAF
. | TRBJ1-2 | TRBV28 | ASSSPGNYGYT
. | TRBJ1-2 | TRBV6-9 | ASTSGHFNYGYT
. | TRBJ2-2 | TRBV3-1/TRBV3-2 | ASSQAGTGELF
. | TRBJ2-3 | TRBV6-5 | ASRRSTDTQY
. | TRBJ2-7 | TRBV7-2 | ASSSGVGFYEQY
TRBD2 | TRBJ2-7 | TRBV6-5 | ASNRGGGRYGQY
TRBD1 | TRBJ1-3 | TRBV25-1 | ASSQTGDYGSTIY
TRBD2 | TRBJ2-3 | TRBV2 | ASSEGLAITDTQY
. | TRBJ1-6 | TRBV7-2 | ASSPRQSSYNSPLH
. | TRBJ1-1 | TRBV19 | ASSNRDTEAF
. | TRBJ2-3 | TRBV11-1 | ASSFLIGATDTQY
. | TRBJ1-1 | TRBV4-1 | ASSLYGGSVF
TRBD2 | TRBJ2-1 | TRBV27 | ASTSGRNNEQF
TRBD2 | TRBJ2-1 | TRBV11-3 | ASSDLAGNSYNEQF
TRBD1 | TRBJ1-2 | TRBV2 | ASNPQGDYGYT
. | TRBJ1-1 | TRBV25-1 | ASREGAGQAF